A selection of T cell receptor beta chains follows, all from one sample in a study of regulatory T cells in long-lasting Graves disease. TCRdb reprocessed the multiplex PCR reads via MiXCR and lists one record per CDR3 protein. The sample holds more than 400,000 distinct CDR3 sequences, 15% to 20% seen once. The data were also submitted as part of a second study, on T cells in Graves' hyperthyroidism and ophthalmopathy.

Sequenced material: peripheral blood mononuclear cells (PBMCs), taken at new diagnosis, from a patient treated with antithyroid drugs. These receptors originate from a man aged 40-49 years with Graves disease. The CDR3 runs from the conserved cysteine through the conserved F or W. D genes are given only for firm matches. Part of the rows lack a size; the others show once, few, many or a class for expanded clones.

-,TRBV3-1,TRBJ2-5,many,TGTGCCAGCAGCCAAGGTAACAGTGGAGCGGAGACCCAGTACTTC,CASSQGNSGAETQYF
-,TRBV30,TRBJ1-4,many,TGTGCCTGGAGTGCCCTGATGGGGGAAAAACTGTTTTTT,CAWSALMGEKLFF
TRBD2,TRBV18,TRBJ2-7,-,TGTGCCAGCTCACCTGCCATATCCGCGGGAGGGCCCCACGAGCAGTACTTC,CASSPAISAGGPHEQYF
-,TRBV30,TRBJ1-1,many,TGTGCCTGGGACAGGAACACTGAAGCTTTCTTT,CAWDRNTEAFF
-,TRBV11-2,TRBJ1-1,many,TGTGCCAGCAGCTCTTATCCGGGTGAAGCTTTCTTT,CASSSYPGEAFF
-,TRBV3-1,TRBJ2-7,many,TGTGCCAGCAGCCAAGTTGACCGTTTCTCCTACGAGCAGTACTTC,CASSQVDRFSYEQYF
TRBD2,TRBV11-2,TRBJ2-7,many,TGTGCCAGCAGCTTAGGTCCTAGCGGGACGCGCCCCTACGAGCAGTACTTC,CASSLGPSGTRPYEQYF
-,TRBV28,TRBJ2-7,many,TGTGCCAGCAGTCCCCACCGGACGGCGAGGGAGCAGTACTTC,CASSPHRTAREQYF
TRBD1,TRBV11-3,TRBJ2-5,many,TGTGCCAGCAACGGACAGGGTACGGAGACCCAGTACTTC,CASNGQGTETQYF
-,TRBV20-1,TRBJ2-4,-,TGCAGTGCTCGAGCGTCCCAAAACATTCAGTACTTC,CSARASQNIQYF
TRBD2,TRBV19,TRBJ2-1,-,TGTGCCAGTACTTCTCCTTCTAGGGGACTAGCGGGAGGGAGCTCCTACAATGAGCAGTTCTTC,CASTSPSRGLAGGSSYNEQFF
TRBD1,TRBV6-5,TRBJ1-3,-,TGTGCCAGCAGTTACGCCACAGGGGGCGGTGGAAACACCATATATTTT,CASSYATGGGGNTIYF
TRBD2,TRBV20-1,TRBJ2-5,few,TGCAGTGCCTCCGAGACTAGCGGCCAAGAGACCCAGTACTTC,CSASETSGQETQYF
-,TRBV2,TRBJ1-2,-,TGTGCCAGCAGTACTGGGGCCTCCACTGGGGTTGGCTACACCTTC,CASSTGASTGVGYTF
TRBD1,TRBV2,TRBJ2-1,many,TGTGCCAGCAGTGGCCGGGACAGGAAATCCTACAATGAGCAGTTCTTC,CASSGRDRKSYNEQFF
TRBD2,TRBV13,TRBJ2-3,many,TGTGCCAGCAGCTCCCGGGCTAGCGGGATGGGAGATACGCAGTATTTT,CASSSRASGMGDTQYF
-,TRBV19,TRBJ1-1,many,TGTGCCAGTAGTATGGGAAATACGGACACTGAAGCTTTCTTT,CASSMGNTDTEAFF
-,TRBV5-6,TRBJ1-2,-,TGTGCCAGCAGCACGGGACGAGATTACTATGGCTACACCTTC,CASSTGRDYYGYTF
-,TRBV27,TRBJ2-7,many,TGTGCCAGCACCCTACAGAAGAGCTCCTACGAGCAGTACTTC,CASTLQKSSYEQYF
TRBD1,TRBV4-1,TRBJ2-7,few,TGCGCCAGCAGCCAACCGGGACAGGGACCCTACGAGCAGTACTTC,CASSQPGQGPYEQYF
-,TRBV6-2/TRBV6-3,TRBJ1-2,-,TGTGCCAGCAGTGAAGGGGCAGTCTCCAACTATGGCTACACCTTC,CASSEGAVSNYGYTF
TRBD1,TRBV11-2,TRBJ1-2,many,TGTGCCAGCAGCTTAGGACCACAGGGGTTCTTCTATGGCTACACCTTC,CASSLGPQGFFYGYTF
-,TRBV9,TRBJ2-2,many,TGTGCCAGCAGCCCGAAGGGGCATCGGGCCGTCACCGGGGAGCTGTTTTTT,CASSPKGHRAVTGELFF
TRBD2,TRBV13,TRBJ2-7,-,TGTGCCAGCAGCTCGACTAGCGGGATTTACGAGCAGTACTTC,CASSSTSGIYEQYF
-,TRBV2,TRBJ2-5,-,TGTGCCAGCAGTGAACTAAGGGAGGTTAAGAAGACCCAGTACTTC,CASSELREVKKTQYF
TRBD1,TRBV18,TRBJ1-2,-,TGTGCCAGCTTACCGGGACAGGATTACTATGGCTACACCTTC,CASLPGQDYYGYTF
-,TRBV30,TRBJ2-5,-,TGTGCCTGGAGTCTGAGACTAGGATCCTTGGGGGAGACCCAGTACTTC,CAWSLRLGSLGETQYF
-,TRBV5-1,TRBJ2-5,once,TGCGCCAGCAGCTGGCAGCAGGACCAAGAGACCCAGTACTTC,CASSWQQDQETQYF
TRBD2,TRBV6-2/TRBV6-3,TRBJ2-1,-,TGTGCCAGCAGTTACGATGTGGGAGGGAGGAATGAGCAGTTCTTC,CASSYDVGGRNEQFF
TRBD2,TRBV5-1,TRBJ2-1,many,TGCGCCAGCAGCTTGGATAGCGGGAGGGTCGATGAGCAGTTCTTC,CASSLDSGRVDEQFF
-,TRBV6-1,TRBJ2-2,-,TGTGCCAGCAGTGCCCGGACACGTACTGACACCGGGGAGCTGTTTTTT,CASSARTRTDTGELFF
TRBD1,TRBV20-1,TRBJ2-2,many,TGCAGTGCAAGACAGGGGGCCGCTTGGACCGGGGAGCTGTTTTTT,CSARQGAAWTGELFF